One and the same sample provided the 24 T cell receptor beta chains below, sequenced in a study of blood T cell repertoires in COVID-19. The assay was immunoSEQ multiplex PCR, and TCRdb's table has in-frame clones only and misses some. The sample carries over 200,000 clones, about nine tenths recorded once. The sample consisted of PBMCs or T cells enriched from blood (not recorded which). The source of these receptors is a woman between 45 and 60 years old in a cohort exposed to, infected with or recovered from COVID-19 (not recorded which).

V is TRBV6-5 and J is TRBJ1-2, with 7 bases matching TRBD1. Germline assignment: CDR1 MNHEY and CDR2 SVGAGI. The CDR3 runs 16 residues. The V gene end was trimmed by 2 bases and the J gene end by 4 bases; junction bases not matched to a gene: 10. The CDR3 loop is CASSYLGTARSYGYTF. In DNA, the CDR3 is TGTGCCAGCAGTTACCTAGGGACAGCGCGGAGCTATGGCTACACCTTC.

This chain links TRBV4-3 with TRBJ2-7; D ambiguous. Germline CDR1 reads LGHNA; CDR2 reads YSLEER. The length of the CDR3 is 15 residues. Trimming stripped 0 bases from V and 5 bases from J, with 14 bases between. As DNA, the CDR3 is TGCGCCAGCAGCCAAGATACACACGTTAACGACGAGCAGTACTTC. Translation gives CASSQDTHVNDEQYF.

V is TRBV21-1 and J is TRBJ2-5; the D call of TRBD2 is as the table states it, not checked on the DNA. TRBV21-1 is a pseudogene locus. The CDR3 is made up of 15 amino acids. The CDR3 DNA follows: TGTGCCAGCACCCACAAGGGGCGGGGAGGGGAGACCCAGTACTTC. Translation gives CASTHKGRGGETQYF.

This clone showed up just once. The chain uses TRBV2 and TRBJ2-5, with TRBD1 as a possible D gene (6 bases). Trimming removed 7 bases from V and 2 bases from J, with 8 bases in between. There are 12 residues in the CDR3. The germline CDR1 and CDR2 sequences are SNHLY and FYNNEI. The DNA of the CDR3 is TGTGCCAGCACGACAGGTCAAGAGACCCAGTACTTC. Encoded protein: CASTTGQETQYF.

The chain couples TRBV5-5 to TRBJ2-5; no reliable D call. CDR1 SGHKS and CDR2 YYEKEE come from the germline V gene (reference sequence). V was cut by 5 bases and J by 1 base, with 6 bases left in between. This CDR3 has 12 residues. CDR3 amino acids: CASSRSQETQYF. CDR3 DNA: TGTGCCAGCAGTAGAAGCCAAGAGACCCAGTACTTC.

CDR3 bases: TGCGCCAGCAGCTGGGGACAGGGGATCCACGAGCAGTACTTC. Its translation: CASSWGQGIHEQYF. The chain combines TRBV5-1 with TRBJ2-7; TRBD1 agrees at 10 bases. This CDR3 is 14 amino acids long. Germline V gene data show CDR1 as SGHRS and CDR2 as YFSETQ. With V trimmed by 3 bases and J by 5 bases, 5 bases remained unmatched.

J is TRBJ2-2 and V is TRBV9; 10 bases agree with TRBD2. The V gene end was trimmed by 4 bases and the J gene end by 5 bases; junction bases not matched to a gene: 11. There are 17 residues in the CDR3. Germline CDR1 is SGDLS and CDR2 is YYNGEE. CDR3 in amino acids: CASSRGGAGGQTGELFF. In DNA, the CDR3 is TGTGCCAGCAGCCGCGGGGGAGCGGGGGGGCAGACCGGGGAGCTGTTTTTT.

In DNA form, the CDR3 reads TGTGCCAGCAGCTTGGCTAGGGGTTACGAGCAGTTCTTC. Amino acids: CASSLARGYEQFF. The chain combines TRBV5-6 with TRBJ2-1; the D gene is possibly TRBD1 (5 bases). Germline CDR1 reads SGHDT; CDR2 reads YYEEEE. Trimming took off 0 bases at V and 10 bases at J, with 11 bases between the two ends. There are 13 residues in the CDR3.

This clone showed up just once. This chain links TRBV12-3 or TRBV12-4 with TRBJ1-5; D is uncertain. The ends were cut back, 5 bases at V and 6 bases at J, with 8 bases in the middle. The CDR3 sequence is 12 residues long. The CDR3 protein is CASSPGVQPQHF. The CDR3 DNA reads TGTGCCAGCAGTCCCGGAGTTCAGCCCCAGCATTTT.

V usage is TRBV5-1 and J usage is TRBJ1-1; 7 bases line up with TRBD1. Germline trimming cut 1 base from V and 5 bases from J; bases unmatched to any gene: 2. The length of the CDR3 is 13 residues. Germline-derived CDR1 and CDR2 are SGHRS and YFSETQ. CDR3 nucleotide sequence: TGCGCCAGCAGCTTGCTACAGGGGACTGAAGCTTTCTTT. Its translation: CASSLLQGTEAFF.

This chain joins TRBV7-2 and TRBJ2-5, with a possible D match to TRBD2 (9 bases). Germline V gene sequence: CDR1 SGHTA, CDR2 FQGNSA. The CDR3 is 15 amino acids. V lost 5 bases and J lost 5, with 18 bases in between. CDR3 protein: CASSPQRGDRETQYF. CDR3 sequence (DNA): TGTGCCAGCAGCCCTCAGCGGGGGGACAGGGAGACCCAGTACTTC.

The chain combines TRBV5-6 with TRBJ2-1, with 8 bases matching TRBD2. The CDR3 length is 16 residues. The V segment lost 4 bases and the J segment 4 bases; nucleotides outside the gene matches: 10. The germline V gene encodes CDR1 SGHDT and CDR2 YYEEEE. CDR3 DNA sequence: TGTGCCAGCAGCCCTGAGGGGCGGGGGGCGTACAATGAGCAGTTCTTC. It encodes CASSPEGRGAYNEQFF.

The CDR3 bases are TGTGCCAGCAGCTTAAACTCGGGGGAGCAGTTCTTC. Translating gives CASSLNSGEQFF. The chain couples TRBV7-9 to TRBJ2-1, with D tentatively TRBD2 (5 bases). The germline V gene encodes CDR1 SEHNR and CDR2 FQNEAQ (reference sequence). Trimming cost V 2 bases and J 10 bases, with 9 bases left between them. This CDR3 comprises 12 residues.

The gene calls are TRBV10-3 and TRBJ1-2; 7 positions match TRBD1. Germline CDR1 ENHRY, CDR2 SYGVKD. CDR3 length equals 14 residues. After removal of 7 bases from V and 7 bases from J, the junction contained 12 bases not matched to a gene. Written as DNA, the CDR3 is TGTGCCATCAAACCATCCCAGGGGGATAGTGGCTACACCTTC. Translation gives CAIKPSQGDSGYTF.

The genes are TRBV28 and TRBJ2-3; 11 positions agree with TRBD2. The CDR3 runs to 14 residues. Germline CDR1 is MDHEN and CDR2 is SYDVKM. With V trimmed by 11 bases and J by 2 bases, 6 bases remained unmatched. DNA for the CDR3: TGTGCCCTCGGGACTAGCGGTAACACAGATACGCAGTATTTT. This codes for CALGTSGNTDTQYF. Looking up the rest from reference TRBV28 and TRBJ2-3 gives the full variable domain: DVKVTQSSRYLVKRTGEKVFLECVQDMDHENMFWYRQDPGLGLRLIYFSYDVKMKEKGDIPEGYSVSREKKERFSLILESASTNQTSMYLCALGTSGNTDTQYFGPGTRLTVL.

On this clone itself: Other DNA sequences within the sample encode an identical CDR3. Written as DNA, the CDR3 is TGTGCCAGCAGCAAAGGGACAGCCTATGGCTACACCTTC. Translation: CASSKGTAYGYTF. The V gene is TRBV5-6, the J gene TRBJ1-2; 7 nucleotides align to TRBD1. The germline gives CDR1 SGHDT, CDR2 YYEEEE. V trimming: 4 bases; J trimming: 4 bases; junction bases outside the gene matches: 4. This CDR3 has 13 residues.

The chain employs TRBV5-1 and TRBJ1-3; 7 nucleotides align to TRBD1. The V gene's germline CDR1 is SGHRS and CDR2 YFSETQ. V trimming: 0 bases; J trimming: 2 bases; junction bases outside the gene matches: 5. This CDR3 comprises 16 residues. The CDR3, as DNA: TGCGCCAGCAGCTTGGGGACAGGTTCCGCTGGAAACACCATATATTTT. Residues: CASSLGTGSAGNTIYF.

The chain uses TRBV7-9 and TRBJ1-5, with TRBD1 as a possible D gene (5 bases). The CDR3 covers 13 residues. The V gene lost 4 bases and the J gene lost 9 bases, with 13 bases spanning the gap. Germline CDR1 reads SEHNR; CDR2 reads FQNEAQ (reference sequence). CDR3 in amino acids: CASSSAQGWPQHF. For the CDR3, the DNA is TGTGCCAGCAGCTCCGCTCAGGGATGGCCCCAGCATTTT.

The CDR3 nucleotides read TGTGCCAGCCGACAGGTGGCTGGCTACACCTTC. Translation: CASRQVAGYTF. The chain carries TRBV28 and TRBJ1-2; weak D call: TRBD1 (6 bases). CDR3 length equals 11 residues. Germline V gives CDR1 MDHEN, CDR2 SYDVKM. V lost 8 bases to trimming and J lost 7 bases, with 11 bases between them.

The chain links TRBV11-2 to TRBJ1-2, with 7 bases matching TRBD1. Per germline, CDR1 SGHAT and CDR2 FQNNGV. The junction had 8 bases not matched to a gene; V was cut back by 3 bases and J by 4 bases. This CDR3 is 15 amino acids long. This chain's CDR3 is CASSFGTEGSYGYTF. The CDR3 nucleotides are TGTGCCAGCAGCTTTGGGACAGAGGGCAGCTATGGCTACACCTTC. Full variable domain (rest looked up from reference TRBV11-2 and TRBJ1-2): EAGVAQSPRYKIIEKRQSVAFWCNPISGHATLYWYQQILGQGPKLLIQFQNNGVVDDSQLPKDRFSAERLKGVDSTLKIQPAKLEDSAVYLCASSFGTEGSYGYTFGSGTRLTVV.

The DNA for the CDR3 is TGCGCCAGCAGCCTACCGCGCGGGGGCACAGATACGCAGTATTTT. Protein: CASSLPRGGTDTQYF. The V call is TRBV5-1, the J call TRBJ2-3; perhaps TRBD2 as D (6 bases). V shed 4 bases and J shed 1 base, with 13 bases lying between them. This CDR3 is 15 amino acids long. From germline, CDR1 is SGHRS and CDR2 YFSETQ. The full variable domain, with the rest looked up from reference TRBV5-1 and TRBJ2-3, is KAGVTQTPRYLIKTRGQQVTLSCSPISGHRSVSWYQQTPGQGLQFLFEYFSETQRNKGNFPGRFSGRQFSNSRSEMNVSTLELGDSALYLCASSLPRGGTDTQYFGPGTRLTVL.

Remarks on this clone: At one end, the junction sequence differs from germline, possibly due to a read error. The rearrangement uses TRBV5-4 and TRBJ2-1, with D maybe TRBD1 (5 bases). The germline V gene encodes CDR1 SGHNT and CDR2 YYREEE (reference sequence). The CDR3 has 16 residues. Here the CDR3 reads CTSSLDRKRTGCEQFF. The CDR3 DNA is TGTACCAGCAGCTTGGACCGAAAACGTACAGGCTGTGAGCAGTTCTTC. Combining the CDR3 with reference TRBV5-4 and TRBJ2-1 gives the whole variable domain ETGVTQSPTHLIKTRGQQVTLRCSSQSGHNTVSWYQQALGQGPQFIFQYYREEENGRGNFPPRFSGLQFPNYSSELNVNALELDDSALYLCTSSLDRKRTGCEQFFGPGTRLTVL.

This clone occurred once. The J gene is TRBJ1-5, the V gene TRBV28, with D possibly being TRBD1 (5 bases). The germline V and J ends were trimmed by 7 bases and 5 bases, with 12 bases remaining between them. Germline assignment: CDR1 MDHEN and CDR2 SYDVKM. The CDR3 runs to 13 residues. The CDR3 DNA reads as TGTGCCAGCACCGACAGACCAGATCAGCCCCAGCATTTT. Protein: CASTDRPDQPQHF.

This sequence joins TRBV27 and TRBJ1-5; 10 bases match TRBD1. Per the germline V gene, CDR1 is MNHEY and CDR2 is SMNVEV (reference sequence). After removal of 2 bases from V and 4 bases from J, the junction contained 8 bases not matched to a gene. CDR3 length: 17 residues. CDR3 loop: CASSLGTGVLANQPQHF. As DNA, the CDR3 is TGTGCCAGCAGTTTAGGGACAGGGGTATTAGCAAATCAGCCCCAGCATTTT.